Presented here are 8 T cell receptor beta chains from one specimen sequenced in a study of response to subunit inactivated influenza vaccine. From the RT-PCR reads, TCRdb called clonotypes with MiXCR, one entry per CDR3 protein. This table holds hundreds of thousands of distinct CDR3 sequences, about 11% found once. The sample in question was PBMCs from blood, obtained on the day of vaccination. These receptors all come from a man between 45 and 60 years old who received an inactivated influenza vaccine.

V and J are TRBV28 and TRBJ2-1; unclear D gene. The CDR3 has 14 amino acids. In germline, CDR1 is MDHEN, CDR2 SYDVKM. The V gene lost 5 bases and the J gene lost 8 bases, with 16 bases spanning the gap. The CDR3 reads CASSGPPTPHEQFF. Written as DNA, the CDR3 is TGTGCCAGCAGTGGGCCCCCAACCCCCCATGAGCAGTTCTTC.

A few counts support this clonotype. The V and J genes are TRBV6-1 and TRBJ2-1; D is undetermined. CDR1 and CDR2 (germline): MNHNS, SASEGT. Trimming stripped 3 bases from V and 8 bases from J, with 14 bases between. This CDR3 region has 14 residues. The CDR3 region has the DNA TGTGCCAGCAGTGACCCCTCCGATTTGGATGAGCAGTTCTTC. Translated, it gives CASSDPSDLDEQFF.

The gene calls are TRBV18 and TRBJ2-5; D gene ambiguous. The CDR3 totals 15 residues. V lost 6 bases, J lost 3 bases, and 17 bases lay in between. The germline V gene has CDR1 KGHSH and CDR2 LQKENI. The DNA of the CDR3 is TGTGCCAGCTCCCTAAACCAAGGTCGGGAAGAGACCCAGTACTTC. Translating gives CASSLNQGREETQYF.

V and J are TRBV5-1 and TRBJ2-3; 7 nucleotides match TRBD1. CDR1 SGHRS and CDR2 YFSETQ come from the germline V gene. CDR3 size: 15 residues. Trimming took 6 bases from V and 6 from J; bases not matched to a gene: 13. The DNA for the CDR3 is TGCGCCAGCACAGAGGGGGCAGGCCCATTGGATACGCAGTATTTT. It encodes CASTEGAGPLDTQYF.

This clonotype showed up just a few times. This chain connects TRBV5-1 to TRBJ1-1; D possibly corresponds to TRBD1 (5 bases). Germline lookup yields CDR1 SGHRS and CDR2 YFSETQ. Trimming cost V 6 bases and J 4 bases, with 13 bases left between them. CDR3 size: 13 residues. The CDR3 sequence: CASIGGVGTEAFF. Here the CDR3 DNA reads TGCGCCAGCATCGGGGGGGTTGGCACTGAAGCTTTCTTT.

There are many counts of this clonotype. This chain joins TRBV20-1 and TRBJ2-7; D gene ambiguous. This CDR3 contains 14 residues. V lost 0 bases and J 0 bases, leaving 9 bases between the germline ends. Germline V lookup: CDR1 DFQATT, CDR2 SNEGSKA (reference sequence). The CDR3 DNA reads TGCAGTGCTAGAGAAGGTTGGGACTCCTACGAGCAGTACTTC. Translating gives CSAREGWDSYEQYF.

The chain joins TRBV4-1 to TRBJ2-5; 9 bases match TRBD2. V shed 3 bases and J 2 bases; nucleotides not matched to a gene: 4. The CDR3 covers 15 residues. In germline, CDR1 is MGHRA, CDR2 YSYEKL. CDR3 region: CASSHLAGLQETQYF. DNA for the CDR3: TGCGCCAGCAGCCATCTAGCGGGGCTGCAAGAGACCCAGTACTTC.

The count of this clonotype is one. The chain links TRBV29-1 to TRBJ1-1; 9 bases line up with TRBD1. The CDR3 extends over 14 amino acids. Germline trimming cut 0 bases from V and 5 bases from J; bases unmatched to any gene: 4. Germline V CDR1 and CDR2: SQVTM, ANQGSEA. In nucleotides, the CDR3 is TGCAGCGTTGAAGAAGGGACAGGGTGGACTGAAGCTTTCTTT. It translates to CSVEEGTGWTEAFF.